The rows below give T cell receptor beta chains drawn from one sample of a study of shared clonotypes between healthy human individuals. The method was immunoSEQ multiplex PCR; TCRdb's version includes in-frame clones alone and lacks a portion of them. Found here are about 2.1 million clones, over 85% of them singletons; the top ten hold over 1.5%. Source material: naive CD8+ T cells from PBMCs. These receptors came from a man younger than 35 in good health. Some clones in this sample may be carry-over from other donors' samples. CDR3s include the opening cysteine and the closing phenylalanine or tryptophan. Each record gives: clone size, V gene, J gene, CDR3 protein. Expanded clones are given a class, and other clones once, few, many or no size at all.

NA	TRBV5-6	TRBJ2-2	CASSRRRGGDTGELFF
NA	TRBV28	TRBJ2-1	CASSFKTSGNEQFF
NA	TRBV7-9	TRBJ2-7	CASNSGLEQYF
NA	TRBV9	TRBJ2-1	CASSITPAKYNEQFF
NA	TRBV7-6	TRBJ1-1	CASSYDRGTEAFF
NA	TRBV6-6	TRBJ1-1	CASSYGPQGDTEAFF
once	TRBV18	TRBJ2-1	CASSLGLIRATGGNEQFF
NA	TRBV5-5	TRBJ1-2	CASSWDRGDYGYTF
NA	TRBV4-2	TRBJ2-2	CASSQVKAGNTGELFF
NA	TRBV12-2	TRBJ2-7	CASRLARGGVDSYEQYF
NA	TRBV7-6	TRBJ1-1	CASSSDRNTEAFF
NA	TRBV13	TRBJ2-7	CASSLMGLAGYGQYF
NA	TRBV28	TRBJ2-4	CASGLVGSDAKNIQYF
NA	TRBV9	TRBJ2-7	CASSFRDNSYEQYF
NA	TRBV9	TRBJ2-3	CASSVDSGRVTDTQYF
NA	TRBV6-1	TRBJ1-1	CASKRGGGTEAFF
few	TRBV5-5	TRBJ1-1	CASSLSLSTEAFF
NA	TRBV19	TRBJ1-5	CASSGRDEYSNQPQHF
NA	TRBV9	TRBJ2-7	CASSVGSGTPYEQYF
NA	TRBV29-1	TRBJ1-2	CSARDNYGYTF
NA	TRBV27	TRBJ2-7	CASRGGYEQYF
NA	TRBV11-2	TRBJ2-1	CASSLDLSGSSYNEQFF
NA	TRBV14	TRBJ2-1	CASSREGNEQFF
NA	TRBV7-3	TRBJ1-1	CASSASDTDQAFF
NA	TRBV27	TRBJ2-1	CASSLYAGVEQFF
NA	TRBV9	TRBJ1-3	CASSVGYRAGNTIYF
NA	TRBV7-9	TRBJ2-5	CASSFIVAGTETQYF
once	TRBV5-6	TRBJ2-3	CASSQTGVADTQYF
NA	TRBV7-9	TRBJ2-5	CASRDGQIQETQYF
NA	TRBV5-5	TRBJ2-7	CASSLEGGYTYEQYF
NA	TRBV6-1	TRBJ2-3	CASSRPDPGADTQYF
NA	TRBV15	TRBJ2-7	CATSRLGTPSYEQYF
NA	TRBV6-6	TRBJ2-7	CASSLRQGANYEQYF
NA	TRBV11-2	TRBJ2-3	CASSLWGVSSTDTQYF
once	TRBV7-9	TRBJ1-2	CASSVAGTGGGYGYTF
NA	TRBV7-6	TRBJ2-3	CASSLRASGLTDTQYF
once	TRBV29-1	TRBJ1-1	CSVGLGGSYTEAFF
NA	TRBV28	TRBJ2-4	CASSHSWDSQGGIQYF
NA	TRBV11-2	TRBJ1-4	CASSFAGVDEKLFF
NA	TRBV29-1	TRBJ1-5	CSVEDRGQPQHF
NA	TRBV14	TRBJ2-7	CASRAGGEYEQYF
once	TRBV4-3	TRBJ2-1	CASSQDRGRMGEQFF
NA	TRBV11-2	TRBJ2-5	CASSSGLAGAGETQYF
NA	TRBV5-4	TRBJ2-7	CASSDDRVYEQYF
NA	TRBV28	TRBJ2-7	CASSLNHQGALYEQYF
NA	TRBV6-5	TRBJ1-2	CASSYSGSQGGYTF
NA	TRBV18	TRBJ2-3	CASSSTPDSGTDTQYF
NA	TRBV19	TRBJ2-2	CASSTWWGLDTGELFF
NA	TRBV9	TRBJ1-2	CASSPTGTRSYTF
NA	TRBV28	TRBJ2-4	CASTMQGTDYIQYF
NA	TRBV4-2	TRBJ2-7	CASSQDRLAGLYEQYF
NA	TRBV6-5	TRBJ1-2	CASSYGTAVYGYTF
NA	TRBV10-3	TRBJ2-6	CAISQVLDSGANVLTF